This T cell receptor (beta chain) was captured by sequencing in a study of CD8 T cells in Susac syndrome. The germline V gene encodes CDR1 MNHEY and CDR2 SMNVEV (reference sequence). The CDR3 loop spans 17 amino acids. With 4 bases removed from V and 4 bases from J, the gap between germline ends came to 21 bases. The RNA, roughly 0.45 to 1 ug, was put through reverse transcription using random hexamers. By means of immunoSEQ multiplex PCR, TCR beta CDR3 spanning 54 Vbeta and 13 Jbeta underwent amplification. TCRdb reanalysed the immunoSEQ multiplex PCR reads using MiXCR and keeps one entry per CDR3 protein. Of some 300,000 distinct CDR3 sequences in the sample, 75% to 90% were seen once.

V is TRBV27 and J is TRBJ2-3; TRBD1 or TRBD2 may be the D gene (5 bases each). The specimen was CD8+ T cells from PBMCs. The sequence derives from a human donor with multiple sclerosis. CDR3 region: CASSSVNFGTGPDTQYF. The DNA of the CDR3 is TGTGCCAGCAGTTCCGTCAACTTCGGGACGGGCCCAGATACGCAGTATTTT.